These T cell receptor beta chains were read from a single sample in a study of shared T cell receptors in the human thymus. Using immunoSEQ multiplex PCR, the repertoire was profiled, and TCRdb retains in-frame clones only, with some absent. This sample has 700,000 or so clones, with approximately 85% found just once. This sample was shared with a second study, whose subject was human thymus T cells.

The sequencing input was thymocytes. These receptor sequences come from a girl less than two years old with a congenital heart defect. Each CDR3 is given with its conserved first and last residue. A D gene is named only where the DNA matches it firmly. Size is stated for part of the rows, as once, few or many counts, or as a class when the clone is expanded.

. 14 TRBJ2-7 TRBV2 TRBD1 TGTGCCAGCAGTCGACCACGGACAGGGGACGAGCAGTACTTC CASSRPRTGDEQYF
. 15 TRBJ1-2 TRBV19 . TGTGCAACCAAAGGAGGGATGAGACTGTCGTATGGCTACACCTTC CATKGGMRLSYGYTF
. 16 TRBJ2-3 TRBV5-1 . TGCGCCAGCAGTTCGGGTGACCTGAAGAGCACAGATACGCAGTATTTT CASSSGDLKSTDTQYF
. 11 TRBJ2-7 TRBV7-2 . TGTGCCAGCAGCAACCAGGTCGAGCAGTACTTC CASSNQVEQYF
. 16 TRBJ2-7 TRBV2 TRBD1 TGTGCCAGCGGGTTCGGACAGGAGTGGTGGGGCTACGAGCAGTACTTC CASGFGQEWWGYEQYF
. 11 TRBJ2-1 TRBV20-1 . TGCAGTGCCCCCGAGCGTAATGAGCAGTTCTTC CSAPERNEQFF
. 17 TRBJ1-5 TRBV28 . TGTGCCAGCAGTTCCACTACCGGACAGCATAGCAATCAGCCCCAGCATTTT CASSSTTGQHSNQPQHF
. 15 TRBJ2-7 TRBV2 TRBD1 TGTGCCAGCAGTGATTTTAGGACAGGGTCCTACGAGCAGTACTTC CASSDFRTGSYEQYF
. 13 TRBJ1-1 TRBV5-1 . TGCGCCAGCAGCCGGAGGGTAGATACTGAAGCTTTCTTT CASSRRVDTEAFF
. 14 TRBJ1-2 TRBV28 . TGTGCCAGCAGTTTATCAGGGTTACTAATCGGCTACACCTTC CASSLSGLLIGYTF
. 14 TRBJ2-3 TRBV7-2 . TGTGCCAGCGTCGACGGGGGGCCATGCGATACGCAGTATTTT CASVDGGPCDTQYF
. 13 TRBJ2-1 TRBV25-1 TRBD1 TGTGCCAGCAACAGGGACAGGGGGCACGAGCAGTTCTTC CASNRDRGHEQFF
. 14 TRBJ1-1 TRBV14 . TGTGCCAGCAGCCAAGGCATGGGGGCCACTGAAGCTTTCTTT CASSQGMGATEAFF
. 15 TRBJ2-7 TRBV2 . TGTGCCAGCAGTGAAAGGTACGGCGGGGTGTACGAGCAGTACTTC CASSERYGGVYEQYF
. 14 TRBJ2-2 TRBV7-9 . TGTGCCAGCAGCTTAGCGTGGGCTCAAGGGGAGCTGTTTTTT CASSLAWAQGELFF
. 15 TRBJ1-1 TRBV19 . TGTGCCAGTAGTCCCCGACGGACTCCGAACACTGAAGCTTTCTTT CASSPRRTPNTEAFF
. 15 TRBJ1-1 TRBV7-2 TRBD1 TGTGCCAGCAGCTCCGCGACAGGGTCGGTCGCTGAAGCTTTCTTT CASSSATGSVAEAFF
. 12 TRBJ1-1 TRBV19 . TGTGCCAGTAGTGCAGGTTCAGGTGAAGCTTTCTTT CASSAGSGEAFF
once 14 TRBJ1-4 TRBV30 TRBD1 TGTGCCTGTCTCCCGGGACAGGGAGATGAAAAACTGTTTTTT CACLPGQGDEKLFF
. 16 TRBJ2-7 TRBV6-5 TRBD2 TGTGCCAGCAGTTTCATTTCTAGCGGGGGGTCCTACGAGCAGTACTTC CASSFISSGGSYEQYF
. 14 TRBJ1-2 TRBV6-1 . TGTGCCAGCCTACGCCCGACAGGCTCCTATGGCTACACCTTC CASLRPTGSYGYTF
. 15 TRBJ1-1 TRBV5-1 TRBD1 TGCGCCAGCAGCGTAAGACAGGGGGAAAACCGTGAAGCTTTCTTT CASSVRQGENREAFF
once 16 TRBJ2-7 TRBV2 . TGTGCCAGCTCGTTGTTGGCTACCGGGAACTCCTACGAGCAGTACTTC CASSLLATGNSYEQYF
. 16 TRBJ1-2 TRBV6-4 TRBD1 TGTGCCAGCAGTGACTCGTCGACAGGGGAGGCCTATGGCTACACCTTC CASSDSSTGEAYGYTF
. 19 TRBJ1-1 TRBV7-7 . TGTGCCTGCTTTAACCGACAGGCCATGAACCCGGGAGGGTACACTGAAGCTTTCTTT CACFNRQAMNPGGYTEAFF
. 15 TRBJ1-2 TRBV10-3 . TGTGCCATCGGATGGGCAGGTCTACCAACGGGGGGCTACACCTTC CAIGWAGLPTGGYTF
. 13 TRBJ1-1 TRBV29-1 . TGCAGCGTTTGCGGGATAGCCAACACTGAAGCTTTCTTT CSVCGIANTEAFF
. 19 TRBJ1-3 TRBV15 . TGTGCCACCAGCAGACCTTCCCCAAGTTTCAGGGCCTCTGGAAACACCATATATTTT CATSRPSPSFRASGNTIYF
once 17 TRBJ1-5 TRBV7-9 TRBD1 TGTGCCAGCAGCCAAGAGCCGACAGGGGGTGTGTGGCAGCCCCAGCATTTT CASSQEPTGGVWQPQHF
. 19 TRBJ1-2 TRBV19 . TGTGCCAGTAGTATCAAAGGGAAGAACAGGACACCGTTCGGGTATGGCTACACCTTC CASSIKGKNRTPFGYGYTF
few 14 TRBJ2-7 TRBV7-8 TRBD1 TGTGCCAGCAGCTTCGGGACAGGAAACTACGAGCAGTACTTC CASSFGTGNYEQYF
. 14 TRBJ1-1 TRBV13 TRBD1 TGTGCCAGCAGCCCCCGGGACAGTAACACTGAAGCTTTCTTT CASSPRDSNTEAFF
. 14 TRBJ1-2 TRBV7-9 . TGTGCCAGCAGCTTCAAAACTCAGACTTATGGCTACACCTTC CASSFKTQTYGYTF
. 15 TRBJ2-3 TRBV28 TRBD2 TGTGCCAGCAGTTCCATAGCGGGGGACCCAGATACGCAGTATTTT CASSSIAGDPDTQYF
. 13 TRBJ1-5 TRBV7-9 . TGTGCCAGCAGCTTTCGCGGCAATCAGCCCCAGCATTTT CASSFRGNQPQHF
. 15 TRBJ1-1 TRBV5-5 . TGTGCCAGCAGCTTGGTATTTGAGATTGTCTTCGGAGCTTTCTTT CASSLVFEIVFGAFF
. 15 TRBJ1-6 TRBV6-5 . TGTGCCAGCAGTTTTTCACCCAGGGGTAATTCACCCCTCCACTTT CASSFSPRGNSPLHF
. 18 TRBJ1-6 TRBV7-2 TRBD1 TGTGCCAGCAGCTCCCCCTTCACCTTGACAGGGAACGGTTCACCCCTCCACTTT CASSSPFTLTGNGSPLHF
. 16 TRBJ2-5 TRBV19 TRBD1 TGTGCCAGTAGTATAGTTTTCAACAGGGGAGAAGAGACCCAGTACTTC CASSIVFNRGEETQYF
. 14 TRBJ2-1 TRBV5-1 . TGCGCCAGCAGCTTTATGGAGTTTAACGGGGAGCAGTTCTTC CASSFMEFNGEQFF
. 12 TRBJ2-7 TRBV5-1 . TGCGCCAGCAGCTTGGATTTTTACGAGCAGTACTTC CASSLDFYEQYF
. 13 TRBJ2-4 TRBV5-1 . TGCGCCAGCAGCGCGCCACCAAAAAACATTCAGTACTTC CASSAPPKNIQYF
. 12 TRBJ1-2 TRBV11-2 . TGTGCCAGCAGGATACAGGGCTATGGCTACACCTTC CASRIQGYGYTF
. 13 TRBJ1-1 TRBV29-1 TRBD1 TGCAGCGCCCGACAGGGTGTGGACACTGAAGCTTTCTTT CSARQGVDTEAFF
. 15 TRBJ1-2 TRBV5-1 . TGCGCCAGCAGCCCAATTGGCAGGGCGAACTATGGCTACACCTTC CASSPIGRANYGYTF
. 11 TRBJ1-3 TRBV20-1 . TGCAGTGCTAGACAGAGGAACACCATATATTTT CSARQRNTIYF
. 15 TRBJ2-7 TRBV5-1 . TGCGCCAGCAGCTTGGGAGGGGGAGTCTCCTACGAGCAGTACTTC CASSLGGGVSYEQYF
. 17 TRBJ1-1 TRBV5-4 TRBD1 TGTGCCAGCAGCTCGCCGGCCCCGGGACAGGGGGCCACTGAAGCTTTCTTT CASSSPAPGQGATEAFF